The 9 T cell receptor beta chains below were found in one sample sequenced in a study of T cell repertoires in ileal Crohn's disease. Only in-frame clones appear in the TCRdb table, and some are missing; sequencing was by immunoSEQ multiplex PCR. The profile shows about 6,900 clones, 75% to 85% of them singletons. What was sequenced was ileal tissue. The receptor source for this set is an adult with Crohn's disease.

The V call is TRBV5-1, the J call TRBJ2-7; D is unclear. Germline V gene sequence: CDR1 SGHRS, CDR2 YFSETQ. The CDR3 is made up of 16 amino acids. The ends were cut back, 2 bases at V and 0 bases at J, with 15 bases in the middle. The DNA of the CDR3 is TGCGCCAGCAGCTTATCCCCGCGCGTGTCCTCCTACGAGCAGTACTTC. Its translation is CASSLSPRVSSYEQYF.

This clone has only one observation. V is TRBV4-3 and J is TRBJ2-7, with 11 bases matching TRBD2. The CDR3 sequence is 15 residues long. The V gene's germline CDR1 is LGHNA and CDR2 YSLEER. V trimming: 0 bases; J trimming: 4 bases; junction bases outside the gene matches: 2. CDR3 coding DNA: TGCGCCAGCAGCCAAGACTCTAGCGGGAGGTACGAGCAGTACTTC. Translation: CASSQDSSGRYEQYF.

This clone appeared a few times. The rearrangement uses TRBV4-1 and TRBJ1-1; D is ambiguous. Germline lookup yields CDR1 MGHRA and CDR2 YSYEKL. V lost 4 bases, J lost 0 bases, and 15 bases lay in between. This CDR3 is 16 amino acids long. DNA for the CDR3: TGCGCCAGCAGCCCGTCGCCGGGGATGATGAACACTGAAGCTTTCTTT. The encoded protein is CASSPSPGMMNTEAFF.

The V and J genes are TRBV11-2 and TRBJ1-1; TRBD1 matches 7 bases. The CDR3 consists of 14 residues. The germline CDR1 and CDR2 sequences are SGHAT and FQNNGV. Trimming at V came to 2 bases and at J to 5 bases, leaving 5 bases not matched to a gene. DNA for the CDR3: TGTGCCAGCAGCTTAAGCTACAGGGGTACTGAAGCTTTCTTT. Protein sequence: CASSLSYRGTEAFF.

Only a few counts were recorded for this clone. This chain connects TRBV7-9 to TRBJ2-1, with 8 bases lining up with TRBD2. This CDR3 has 15 residues. V was pared by 6 bases and J by 1 base, with 5 bases of the junction left unmatched. CDR1 is SEHNR, CDR2 FQNEAQ, per germline (reference sequence). The CDR3 nucleotides read TGTGCCAGCAGGGGTCGGGAGGGATCCTACAATGAGCAGTTCTTC. Protein sequence: CASRGREGSYNEQFF.

This sequence joins TRBV5-1 and TRBJ2-7; 7 nucleotides line up with TRBD2. The germline gives CDR1 SGHRS, CDR2 YFSETQ. The CDR3 contains 15 residues. Trimming removed 1 base from V and 2 bases from J; junction bases left unmatched: 6. CDR3 amino acids: CASSLTGGTTYEQYF. The CDR3 DNA follows: TGCGCCAGCAGCTTGACGGGAGGCACCACCTACGAGCAGTACTTC.

CDR3 nucleotide sequence: TGTGCCAGCAGTAGGGAGTTCTCCAATTCACCCCTCCACTTT. Its translation is CASSREFSNSPLHF. The V and J genes are TRBV6-5 and TRBJ1-6; D gene uncertain. Germline lookup yields CDR1 MNHEY and CDR2 SVGAGI. The CDR3 totals 14 residues. V lost 5 bases and J lost 7, with 12 bases in between.

The chain couples TRBV7-3 to TRBJ2-2, with TRBD1 matching 8 bases. J was trimmed by 4 bases and V by 4 bases; bases with no gene match: 2. The CDR3 is made up of 14 amino acids. The germline V gene encodes CDR1 SGHTA and CDR2 FQGTGA. CDR3 DNA: TGTGCCAGCAGCTCAGGACAGGGCACCGGGGAGCTGTTTTTT. It yields the protein CASSSGQGTGELFF. Looking up the rest from reference TRBV7-3 and TRBJ2-2 gives the full variable domain: GAGVSQTPSNKVTEKGKYVELRCDPISGHTALYWYRQSLGQGPEFLIYFQGTGAADDSGLPNDRFFAVRPEGSVSTLKIQRTERGDSAVYLCASSSGQGTGELFFGEGSRLTVL.

V and J are TRBV28 and TRBJ2-3, with 7 bases fitting TRBD2. The CDR3 has 16 amino acids. CDR1 and CDR2 (germline): MDHEN, SYDVKM. J was trimmed by 4 bases and V by 5 bases; bases with no gene match: 12. The CDR3 here is CASSRLAGVGSDTQYF. The CDR3 DNA reads as TGTGCCAGCAGTAGGCTCGCGGGAGTTGGATCAGATACGCAGTATTTT.